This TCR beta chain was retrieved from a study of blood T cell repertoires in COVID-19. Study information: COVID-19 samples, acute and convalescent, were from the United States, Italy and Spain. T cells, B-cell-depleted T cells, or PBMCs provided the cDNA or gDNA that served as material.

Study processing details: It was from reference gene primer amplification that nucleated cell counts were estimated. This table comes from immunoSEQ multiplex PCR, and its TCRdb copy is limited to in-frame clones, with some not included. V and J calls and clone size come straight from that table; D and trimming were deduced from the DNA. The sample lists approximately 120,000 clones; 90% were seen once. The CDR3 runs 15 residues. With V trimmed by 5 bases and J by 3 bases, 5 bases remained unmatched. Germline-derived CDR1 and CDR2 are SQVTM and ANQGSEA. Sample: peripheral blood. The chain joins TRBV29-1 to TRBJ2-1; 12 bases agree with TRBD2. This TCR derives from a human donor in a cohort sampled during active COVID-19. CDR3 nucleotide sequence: TGCAGCGTTAAGACTAGCGGGGGATTCTACAATGAGCAGTTCTTC. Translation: CSVKTSGGFYNEQFF.